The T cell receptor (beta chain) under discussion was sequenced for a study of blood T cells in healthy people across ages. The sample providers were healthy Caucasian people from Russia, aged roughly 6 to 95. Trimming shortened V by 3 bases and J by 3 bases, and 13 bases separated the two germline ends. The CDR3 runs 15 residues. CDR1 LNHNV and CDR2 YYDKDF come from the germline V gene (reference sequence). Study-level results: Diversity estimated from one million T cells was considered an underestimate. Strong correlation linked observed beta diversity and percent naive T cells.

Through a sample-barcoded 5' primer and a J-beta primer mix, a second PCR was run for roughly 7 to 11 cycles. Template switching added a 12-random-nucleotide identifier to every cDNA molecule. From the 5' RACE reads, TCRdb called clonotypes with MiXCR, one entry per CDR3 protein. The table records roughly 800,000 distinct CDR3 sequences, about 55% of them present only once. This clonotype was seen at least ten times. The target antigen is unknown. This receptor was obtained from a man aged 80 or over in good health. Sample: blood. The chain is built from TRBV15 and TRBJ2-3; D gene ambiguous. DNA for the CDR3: TGTGCCACCAGCAGGGAAGGTTACCCTACAGATACGCAGTATTTT. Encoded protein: CATSREGYPTDTQYF.